The 20 T cell receptor beta chains below were found in one sample sequenced in a study of cytomegalovirus exposure and HLA in healthy donors. The primer mix had 60 Vbeta and 13 Jbeta primers. Assay used: immunoSEQ multiplex PCR; TCRdb lists only in-frame clones, some missing. The data hold about 150,000 clones, with 79% observed a single time. Sample: PBMCs. Source of these receptors: a man aged 45-65 years in good health and CMV-seropositive.

The chain uses TRBV29-1 and TRBJ1-2; 10 bases line up with TRBD1. With 6 bases clipped from V and 3 bases from J, the junction kept 1 base outside the gene matches. This CDR3 is 12 amino acids long. Per the germline V gene, CDR1 is SQVTM and CDR2 is ANQGSEA. CDR3 sequence reads: CSVGQGDYGYTF. CDR3 nucleotide sequence: TGCAGCGTAGGACAGGGGGACTATGGCTACACCTTC.

The chain uses TRBV4-2 and TRBJ2-5, with TRBD2 matching 8 bases. The V segment lost 4 bases and the J segment 5 bases; nucleotides outside the gene matches: 9. This CDR3 spans 15 amino acids. CDR1 LGHNA and CDR2 YNFKEQ come from the germline V gene. DNA for the CDR3: TGTGCCAGCAGCCGGCAAGCGGGAGTGGGGGAGACCCAGTACTTC. Its protein is CASSRQAGVGETQYF.

The chain recombines TRBV6-6 with TRBJ1-1; D possibly corresponds to TRBD1 (6 bases). Trimming stripped 6 bases from V and 2 bases from J, with 19 bases between. The CDR3 has 16 amino acids. CDR1 and CDR2 from the germline V gene are MNHNY and SVGAGI (reference sequence). The chain's CDR3 is CASSPRTENTNTEAFF. In nucleotides, the CDR3 is TGTGCCAGCAGCCCCCGGACAGAGAATACCAACACTGAAGCTTTCTTT.

The chain joins TRBV7-3 to TRBJ2-7, with 9 bases aligning to TRBD2. The CDR3 spans 20 residues. The V gene end was trimmed by 5 bases and the J gene end by 5 bases; junction bases not matched to a gene: 25. Germline V gene sequence: CDR1 SGHTA, CDR2 FQGTGA. The CDR3 sequence: CASSPMEGLAGPHYHNEQYF. The CDR3, as DNA: TGTGCCAGCAGCCCAATGGAGGGCCTAGCGGGGCCCCATTACCACAACGAGCAGTACTTC. Full variable domain (missing parts from reference TRBV7-3 and TRBJ2-7): GAGVSQTPSNKVTEKGKYVELRCDPISGHTALYWYRQSLGQGPEFLIYFQGTGAADDSGLPNDRFFAVRPEGSVSTLKIQRTERGDSAVYLCASSPMEGLAGPHYHNEQYFGPGTRLTVT.

The chain is built from TRBV5-5 and TRBJ1-4; D remains unclear. Germline V gives CDR1 SGHKS, CDR2 YYEKEE (reference sequence). This CDR3 spans 13 amino acids. Trimming shortened V by 0 bases and J by 3 bases, and 3 bases separated the two germline ends. Here the CDR3 reads CASSLAANEKLFF. CDR3 nucleotide sequence: TGTGCCAGCAGCTTGGCAGCTAATGAAAAACTGTTTTTT.

The chain uses TRBV20-1 and TRBJ1-2, with D possibly TRBD1 on 6 matching bases. V shed 6 bases and J shed 6 bases, with 11 bases lying between them. The CDR3 contains 11 residues. Germline CDR1 DFQATT, CDR2 SNEGSKA (reference sequence). Here the CDR3 reads CSANTGHGYTF. CDR3 nucleotides: TGCAGTGCAAACACAGGGCATGGCTACACCTTC.

The chain links TRBV13 to TRBJ2-1, with no clear D. V was pared by 5 bases and J by 10 bases, with 15 bases between. Per the germline V gene, CDR1 is PRHDT and CDR2 is FYEKMQ (reference sequence). The CDR3 consists of 13 residues. The CDR3 reads CASSKKARLEQFF. CDR3 sequence (DNA): TGTGCCAGCAGCAAGAAAGCGAGGTTAGAGCAGTTCTTC.

This chain joins TRBV6-6 and TRBJ1-1; the D gene is possibly TRBD1 (5 bases). Trimming took 2 bases from V and 3 from J, leaving 7 bases between them. Germline-derived CDR1 and CDR2 are MNHNY and SVGAGI (reference sequence). The CDR3 totals 13 residues. CDR3 region: CASSYAGDTEAFF. The CDR3 DNA is TGTGCCAGCAGTTACGCGGGGGACACTGAAGCTTTCTTT.

The chain couples TRBV10-1 to TRBJ2-3; D is ambiguous. The CDR3 runs 13 residues. Germline V gene data show CDR1 as WNHNN and CDR2 as SYGVQD (reference sequence). The ends were cut back, 1 base at V and 5 bases at J, with 7 bases in the middle. CDR3 region: CASSELSRDTQYF. The CDR3 DNA reads as TGCGCCAGCAGTGAGTTGTCTCGAGATACGCAGTATTTT.

The V and J genes are TRBV18 and TRBJ1-5; D is uncertain. The germline CDR1 and CDR2 sequences are KGHSH and LQKENI. The CDR3 runs to 14 residues. V was clipped by 3 bases and J by 6 bases, with 12 bases between them. The CDR3 sequence: CASSPTLGSQPQHF. In DNA form, the CDR3 reads TGTGCCAGCTCACCGACTCTCGGGAGTCAGCCCCAGCATTTT.

V usage is TRBV19 and J usage is TRBJ1-1; 8 bases agree with TRBD1. The CDR3 is 17 residues long. With V trimmed by 3 bases and J by 0 bases, 9 bases remained unmatched. Germline CDR1 reads LNHDA; CDR2 reads SQIVND (reference sequence). The chain's CDR3 is CASSIRTGSSMNTEAFF. The CDR3 nucleotides read TGTGCCAGTAGTATTCGGACAGGGTCGAGTATGAACACTGAAGCTTTCTTT.

The CDR3 region has the DNA TGTGCCAGCAGCAGGACACAGAACACCGGGGAGCTGTTTTTT. It yields the protein CASSRTQNTGELFF. This rearrangement joins TRBV11-3 to TRBJ2-2; a weak D match, TRBD1 (5 bases). V was clipped by 5 bases and J by 1 base, with 8 bases between them. Germline CDR1 reads SGHNT; CDR2 reads YENEEA. This CDR3 is 14 amino acids long.

Here the CDR3 reads CASSLLAGGFFRTDIQYF. CDR3 DNA: TGTGCCAGCAGCTTACTAGCGGGAGGGTTCTTCCGGACGGACATTCAGTACTTC. This rearrangement joins TRBV7-2 to TRBJ2-4; 12 bases agree with TRBD2. The ends lost 2 bases at V and 8 bases at J; junction bases unmatched: 13. The CDR3 sequence is 18 residues long. Germline V gene sequence: CDR1 SGHTA, CDR2 FQGNSA.

The chain uses TRBV6-1 and TRBJ1-5; the match to TRBD1 covers 9 bases. Trimming removed 0 bases from V and 6 bases from J; junction bases left unmatched: 3. This CDR3 has 15 amino acids. Per the germline V gene, CDR1 is MNHNS and CDR2 is SASEGT. The CDR3 sequence: CASSEAGQGGQPQHF. As DNA, the CDR3 is TGTGCCAGCAGTGAAGCGGGACAGGGAGGTCAGCCCCAGCATTTT.

The CDR3 protein is CASSLNEGSGNTIYF. The DNA of the CDR3 is TGCGCCAGCAGCTTGAATGAGGGTTCCGGAAACACCATATATTTT. This chain connects TRBV5-1 to TRBJ1-3, with unresolved D. Trimming removed 1 base at V and 4 bases at J, with 12 bases between. This CDR3 region has 15 residues. From germline, CDR1 is SGHRS and CDR2 YFSETQ.

The chain couples TRBV5-1 to TRBJ2-3; 10 bases fit TRBD2. The CDR3 is 16 amino acids. V lost 0 bases and J lost 0; bases outside the gene matches: 1. In germline, CDR1 is SGHRS, CDR2 YFSETQ. The CDR3 is CASSLEAGGSTDTQYF. The CDR3 DNA reads as TGCGCCAGCAGCTTGGAAGCGGGGGGGAGCACAGATACGCAGTATTTT.

The count of this clone is one. CDR3 sequence (DNA): TGTGCCAGTAGTTTCTCGAGGGACAGGGACGAGCAGTACTTC. Translating gives CASSFSRDRDEQYF. J is TRBJ2-7 and V is TRBV19, with TRBD1 matching over 9 bases. Germline-derived CDR1 and CDR2 are LNHDA and SQIVND (reference sequence). The junction had 7 bases not matched to a gene; V was cut back by 5 bases and J by 5 bases. This CDR3 has 14 amino acids.

This rearrangement joins TRBV5-1 to TRBJ1-2; 7 nucleotides match TRBD1. The CDR3 is 14 residues long. CDR1 is SGHRS, CDR2 YFSETQ, per germline. Trimming took 5 bases from V and 3 from J; bases not matched to a gene: 7. The CDR3 DNA is TGCGCCAGCAGAGAGACAGGGTCGGACTATGGCTACACCTTC. Translated: CASRETGSDYGYTF. The entire variable domain, with the rest obtained from reference TRBV5-1 and TRBJ1-2, is as follows: KAGVTQTPRYLIKTRGQQVTLSCSPISGHRSVSWYQQTPGQGLQFLFEYFSETQRNKGNFPGRFSGRQFSNSRSEMNVSTLELGDSALYLCASRETGSDYGYTFGSGTRLTVV.

This rearrangement joins TRBV30 to TRBJ1-2, with a weak D call TRBD1 (6 bases). V lost 3 bases and J lost 2, with 13 bases in between. Germline loops: CDR1 GTSNPN, CDR2 SVGIG (reference sequence). This CDR3 is 14 amino acids long. The CDR3 sequence: CAWSSGHSNYGYTF. CDR3 DNA: TGTGCCTGGAGCTCGGGACACTCCAACTATGGCTACACCTTC.

The gene calls are TRBV6-5 and TRBJ1-1; D not certain. This CDR3 comprises 12 residues. Trimming removed 10 bases from V and 7 bases from J, with 16 bases in between. Germline values: CDR1 MNHEY, CDR2 SVGAGI. Here the CDR3 reads CATPILIDEAFF. The DNA of the CDR3 is TGTGCCACCCCGATTCTAATCGATGAAGCTTTCTTT.